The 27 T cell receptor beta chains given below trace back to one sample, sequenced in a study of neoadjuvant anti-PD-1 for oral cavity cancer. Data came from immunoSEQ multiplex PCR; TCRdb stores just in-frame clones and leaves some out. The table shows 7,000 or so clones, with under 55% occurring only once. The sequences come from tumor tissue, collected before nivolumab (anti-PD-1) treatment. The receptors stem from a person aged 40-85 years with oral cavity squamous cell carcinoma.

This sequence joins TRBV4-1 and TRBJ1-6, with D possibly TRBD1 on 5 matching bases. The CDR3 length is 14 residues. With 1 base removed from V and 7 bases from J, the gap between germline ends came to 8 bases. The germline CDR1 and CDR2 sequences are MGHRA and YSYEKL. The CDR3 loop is CASSQGWGNSPLHF. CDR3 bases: TGCGCCAGCAGCCAAGGTTGGGGGAATTCACCCCTCCACTTT.

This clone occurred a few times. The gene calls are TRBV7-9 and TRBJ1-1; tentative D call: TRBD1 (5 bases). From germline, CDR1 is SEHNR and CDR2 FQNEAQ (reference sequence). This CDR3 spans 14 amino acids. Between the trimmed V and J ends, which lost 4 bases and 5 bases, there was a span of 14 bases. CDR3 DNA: TGTGCCAGCAGCTCGAGCGGGGGGAGAACTGAAGCTTTCTTT. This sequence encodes CASSSSGGRTEAFF.

CDR3 nucleotides: TGTGCCAGCAGTGACTCCCATAACTATGGCTACACCTTC. Its translation: CASSDSHNYGYTF. This chain joins TRBV2 and TRBJ1-2; D is unresolved. The CDR3 totals 13 residues. V was clipped by 3 bases and J by 1 base, with 6 bases between them. The germline CDR1 and CDR2 sequences are SNHLY and FYNNEI.

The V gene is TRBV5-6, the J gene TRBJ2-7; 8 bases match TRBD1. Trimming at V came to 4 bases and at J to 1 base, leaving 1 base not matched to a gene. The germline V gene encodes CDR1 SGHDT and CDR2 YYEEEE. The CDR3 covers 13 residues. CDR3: CASSRTGSYEQYF. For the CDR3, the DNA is TGTGCCAGCAGCCGGACAGGGTCCTACGAGCAGTACTTC.

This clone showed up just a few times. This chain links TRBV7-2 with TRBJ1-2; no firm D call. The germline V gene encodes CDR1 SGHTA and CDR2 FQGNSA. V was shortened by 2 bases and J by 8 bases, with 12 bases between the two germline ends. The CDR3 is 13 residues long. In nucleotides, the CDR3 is TGTGCCAGCAGCTTAAATGAGGGTAGGGGCTACACCTTC. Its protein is CASSLNEGRGYTF.

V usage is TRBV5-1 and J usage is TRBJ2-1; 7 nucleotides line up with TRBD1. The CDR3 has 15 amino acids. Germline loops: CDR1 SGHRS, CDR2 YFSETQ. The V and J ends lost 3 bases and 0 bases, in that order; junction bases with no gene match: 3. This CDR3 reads CASSWTGGSYNEQFF. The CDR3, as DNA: TGCGCCAGCAGCTGGACAGGAGGCTCCTACAATGAGCAGTTCTTC.

The CDR3 region is CATAESNTGELFF. In DNA, the CDR3 is TGTGCCACCGCCGAGTCGAACACCGGGGAGCTGTTTTTT. The chain links TRBV19 to TRBJ2-2; D remains ambiguous. V shed 10 bases and J shed 0 bases, with 9 bases lying between them. Germline V lookup: CDR1 LNHDA, CDR2 SQIVND (reference sequence). The CDR3 extends over 13 amino acids.

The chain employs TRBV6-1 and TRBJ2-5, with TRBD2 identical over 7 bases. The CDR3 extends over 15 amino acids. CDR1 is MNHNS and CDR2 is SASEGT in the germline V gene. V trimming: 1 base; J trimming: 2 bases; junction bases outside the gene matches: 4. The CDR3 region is CASSEGGLTQETQYF. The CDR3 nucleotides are TGTGCCAGCAGTGAAGGGGGACTAACACAAGAGACCCAGTACTTC.

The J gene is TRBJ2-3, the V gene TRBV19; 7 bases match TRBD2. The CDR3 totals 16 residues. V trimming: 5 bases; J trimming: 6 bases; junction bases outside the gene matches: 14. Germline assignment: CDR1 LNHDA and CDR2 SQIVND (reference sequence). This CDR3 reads CASSSQRGPAVDTQYF. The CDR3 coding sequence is TGTGCCAGTAGTTCCCAGCGGGGCCCGGCGGTTGATACGCAGTATTTT.

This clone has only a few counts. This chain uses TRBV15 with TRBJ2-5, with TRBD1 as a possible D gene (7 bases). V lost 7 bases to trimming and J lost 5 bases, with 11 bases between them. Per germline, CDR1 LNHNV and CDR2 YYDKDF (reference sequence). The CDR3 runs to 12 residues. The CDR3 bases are TGTGCCACCACAGGGGGGTATGAGACCCAGTACTTC. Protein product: CATTGGYETQYF.

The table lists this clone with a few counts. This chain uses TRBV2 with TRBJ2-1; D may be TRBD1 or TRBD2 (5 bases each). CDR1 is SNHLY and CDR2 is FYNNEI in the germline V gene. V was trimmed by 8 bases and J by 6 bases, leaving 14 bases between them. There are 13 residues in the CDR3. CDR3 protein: CASPTLGTNEQFF. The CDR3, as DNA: TGTGCCAGCCCTACCCTAGGGACCAATGAGCAGTTCTTC. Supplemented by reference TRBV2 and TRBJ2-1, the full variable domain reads EPEVTQTPSHQVTQMGQEVILRCVPISNHLYFYWYRQILGQKVEFLVSFYNNEISEKSEIFDDQFSVERPDGSNFTLKIRSTKLEDSAMYFCASPTLGTNEQFFGPGTRLTVL.

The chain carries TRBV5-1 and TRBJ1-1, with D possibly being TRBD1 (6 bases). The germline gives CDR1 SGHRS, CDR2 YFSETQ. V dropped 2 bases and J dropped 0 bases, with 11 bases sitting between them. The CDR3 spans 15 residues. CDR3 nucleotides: TGCGCCAGCAGCTTACGACAGGAGATGAACACTGAAGCTTTCTTT. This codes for CASSLRQEMNTEAFF. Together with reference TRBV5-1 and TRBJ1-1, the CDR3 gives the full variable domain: KAGVTQTPRYLIKTRGQQVTLSCSPISGHRSVSWYQQTPGQGLQFLFEYFSETQRNKGNFPGRFSGRQFSNSRSEMNVSTLELGDSALYLCASSLRQEMNTEAFFGQGTRLTVV.

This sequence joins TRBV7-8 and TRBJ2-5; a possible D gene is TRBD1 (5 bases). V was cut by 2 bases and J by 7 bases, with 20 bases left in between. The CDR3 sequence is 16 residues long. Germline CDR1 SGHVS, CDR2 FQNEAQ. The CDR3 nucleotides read TGTGCCAGCAGCTTACTACGCAGGGCAGGGCAGGGGACCCAGTACTTC. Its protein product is CASSLLRRAGQGTQYF.

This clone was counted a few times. CDR3 nucleotide sequence: TGTGCCAGCATGGCGAGGGCGCCCTACAATGAGCAGTTCTTC. Protein: CASMARAPYNEQFF. The chain carries TRBV19 and TRBJ2-1; maybe TRBD2 (5 bases). CDR3 size: 14 residues. CDR1 and CDR2 (germline): LNHDA, SQIVND (reference sequence). V gave up 9 bases and J gave up 2 bases, with 14 bases separating them.

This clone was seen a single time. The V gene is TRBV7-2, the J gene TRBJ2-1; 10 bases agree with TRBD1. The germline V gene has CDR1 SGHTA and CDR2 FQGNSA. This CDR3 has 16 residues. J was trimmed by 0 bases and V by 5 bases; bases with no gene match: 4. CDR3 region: CASSPRTGGSYNEQFF. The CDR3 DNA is TGTGCCAGCAGCCCCCGGACAGGGGGCTCCTACAATGAGCAGTTCTTC.

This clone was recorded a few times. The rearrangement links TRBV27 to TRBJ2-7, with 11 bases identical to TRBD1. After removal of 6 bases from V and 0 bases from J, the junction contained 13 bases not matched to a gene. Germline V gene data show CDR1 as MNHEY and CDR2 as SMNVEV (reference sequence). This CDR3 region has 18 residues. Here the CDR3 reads CASSRLRGGQGASYEQYF. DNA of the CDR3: TGTGCCAGCAGCCGCCTTAGGGGAGGACAGGGGGCCTCCTACGAGCAGTACTTC.

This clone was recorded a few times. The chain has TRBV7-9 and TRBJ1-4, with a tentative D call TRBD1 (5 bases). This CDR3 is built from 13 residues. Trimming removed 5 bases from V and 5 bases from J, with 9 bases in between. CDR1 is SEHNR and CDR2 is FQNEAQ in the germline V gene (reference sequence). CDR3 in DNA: TGTGCCAGCAGCCCGACAGAGAATGAAAAACTGTTTTTT. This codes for CASSPTENEKLFF.

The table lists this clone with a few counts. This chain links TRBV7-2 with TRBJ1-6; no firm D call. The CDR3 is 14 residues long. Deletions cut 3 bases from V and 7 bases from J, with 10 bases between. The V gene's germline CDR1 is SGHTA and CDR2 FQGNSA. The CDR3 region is CASSFRHVNSPLHF. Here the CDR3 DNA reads TGTGCCAGCAGCTTCAGACACGTAAATTCACCCCTCCACTTT.

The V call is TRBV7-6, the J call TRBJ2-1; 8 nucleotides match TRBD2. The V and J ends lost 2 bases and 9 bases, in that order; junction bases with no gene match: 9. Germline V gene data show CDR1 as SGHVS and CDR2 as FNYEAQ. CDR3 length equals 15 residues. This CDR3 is CASSLWSGGLGEQFF. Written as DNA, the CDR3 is TGTGCCAGCAGCTTATGGAGCGGGGGACTCGGTGAGCAGTTCTTC.

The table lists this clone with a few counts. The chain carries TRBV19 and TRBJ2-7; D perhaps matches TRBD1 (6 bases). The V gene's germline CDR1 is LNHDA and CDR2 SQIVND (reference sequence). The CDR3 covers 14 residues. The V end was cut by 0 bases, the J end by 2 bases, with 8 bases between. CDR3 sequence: CASSIETGPYEQYF. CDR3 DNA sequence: TGTGCCAGTAGTATAGAAACAGGGCCCTACGAGCAGTACTTC. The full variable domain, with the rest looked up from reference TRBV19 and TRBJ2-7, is DGGITQSPKYLFRKEGQNVTLSCEQNLNHDAMYWYRQDPGQGLRLIYYSQIVNDFQKGDIAEGYSVSREKKESFPLTVTSAQKNPTAFYLCASSIETGPYEQYFGPGTRLTVT.

CDR3 sequence: CSAEELDTQYF. The CDR3 region has the DNA TGCAGTGCTGAAGAACTGGATACGCAGTATTTT. The chain joins TRBV20-1 to TRBJ2-3; D gene unclear. Germline V gene sequence: CDR1 DFQATT, CDR2 SNEGSKA (reference sequence). Between the trimmed V and J ends, which lost 5 bases and 6 bases, there was a span of 9 bases. The CDR3 spans 11 residues.

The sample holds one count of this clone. The CDR3 loop is CATSRDRGRNQPQHF. As DNA, the CDR3 is TGTGCCACCAGCAGAGATCGGGGGCGGAATCAGCCCCAGCATTTT. This chain connects TRBV15 to TRBJ1-5; possibly TRBD1 for D (6 bases). In germline, CDR1 is LNHNV, CDR2 YYDKDF (reference sequence). With 0 bases removed from V and 4 bases from J, the gap between germline ends came to 10 bases. The length of the CDR3 is 15 residues.

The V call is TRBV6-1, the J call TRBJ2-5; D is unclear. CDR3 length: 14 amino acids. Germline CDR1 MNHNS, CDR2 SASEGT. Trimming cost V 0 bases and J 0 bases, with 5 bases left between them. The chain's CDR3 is CASSEARYQETQYF. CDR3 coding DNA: TGTGCCAGCAGTGAAGCGCGCTACCAAGAGACCCAGTACTTC.

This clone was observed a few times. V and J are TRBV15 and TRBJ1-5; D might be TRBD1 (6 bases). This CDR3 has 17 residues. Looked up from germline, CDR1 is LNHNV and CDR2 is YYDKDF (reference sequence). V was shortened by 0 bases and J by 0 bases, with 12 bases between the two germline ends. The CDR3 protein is CATSRDLGTYSNQPQHF. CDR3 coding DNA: TGTGCCACCAGCAGAGATCTAGGGACATATAGCAATCAGCCCCAGCATTTT.

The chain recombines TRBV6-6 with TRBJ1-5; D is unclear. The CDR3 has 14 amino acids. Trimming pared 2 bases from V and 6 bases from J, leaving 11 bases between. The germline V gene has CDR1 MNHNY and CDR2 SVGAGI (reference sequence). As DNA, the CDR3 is TGTGCCAGCAGTTACCCCCGGGGTGGTCAGCCCCAGCATTTT. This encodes CASSYPRGGQPQHF.

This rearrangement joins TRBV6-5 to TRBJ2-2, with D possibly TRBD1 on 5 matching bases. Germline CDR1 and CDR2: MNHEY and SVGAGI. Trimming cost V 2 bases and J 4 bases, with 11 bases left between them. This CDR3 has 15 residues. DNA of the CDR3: TGTGCCAGCAGTTACCTTACCAGGGCCACCGGGGAGCTGTTTTTT. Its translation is CASSYLTRATGELFF.

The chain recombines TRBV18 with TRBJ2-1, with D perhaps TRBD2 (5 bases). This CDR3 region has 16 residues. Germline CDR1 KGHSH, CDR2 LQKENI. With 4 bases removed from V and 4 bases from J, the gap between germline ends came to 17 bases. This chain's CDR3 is CASSLQSRSGYNEQFF. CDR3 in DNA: TGTGCCAGCTCACTGCAGTCTCGGTCGGGGTACAATGAGCAGTTCTTC.